The clone carrying this T cell receptor beta chain was seen more than once but under ten times. Its specificity is unknown. TCRdb passed the 5' RACE reads through MiXCR, listing each CDR3 protein once. Of about 150,000 distinct CDR3 sequences in the sample, almost 25% were seen once. CDR3 length: 15 residues. The V gene end was trimmed by 0 bases and the J gene end by 3 bases; junction bases not matched to a gene: 5. The germline V gene encodes CDR1 MGHRA and CDR2 YSYEKL. The data belong to a study of T-cell memory formation after mild COVID-19. Study overall: TCR clusters were mostly donor specific.

Broader study findings: The authors left the SARS-CoV-2 specificity of second-wave clones peaking on day 37 unconfirmed.

The clonotype comes from an adult woman who had mild COVID-19 (a few samples of this study predate the infection). Cell type and time point are not known. The sample consisted of PBMCs or a T cell subset sorted from them (not recorded which). This chain connects TRBV4-1 to TRBJ2-7; TRBD2 agrees at 7 bases. The CDR3 DNA is TGCGCCAGCAGCCAAGATGGGAGGGGAAACTACGAGCAGTACTTC. Translated: CASSQDGRGNYEQYF.